These T cell receptor beta chains were read from a single sample in a study of blood T cell repertoires in COVID-19. The method was immunoSEQ multiplex PCR; TCRdb's version includes in-frame clones alone and lacks a portion of them. The sample lists tens of thousands of clones, over 70% occurring once. The source material was peripheral blood. Every receptor here comes from a human donor with active or convalescent COVID-19. The donor label of this sample is uncertain. The CDR3 runs from the conserved cysteine through the conserved F or W. D genes are given only for firm matches. Not all rows give a size; the values are once, few, many and, for expanded clones, a class.

abundance	v_gene	d_gene	j_gene	CDR3nt	CDR3aa
NA	TRBV9	TRBD2	TRBJ2-1	TGTGCCAGCAGCCCCAGATATGGGACTAGCGGGGGGAACTATGAGCAGTTCTTC	CASSPRYGTSGGNYEQFF
NA	TRBV7-3	TRBD2	TRBJ2-7	TGTGCCAGCAGCTTAACGCAGGCTAGCGGGAGATACGAGCAGTACTTC	CASSLTQASGRYEQYF
NA	TRBV20-1	TRBD2	TRBJ2-1	TGCAGTGCTAGTCCAGCGGGAGTTCCTAATGAGCAGTTCTTC	CSASPAGVPNEQFF
few	TRBV24-1	NA	TRBJ2-5	TGTGCCACCAACAGGGGGGGGTCGGAGACCCAGTACTTC	CATNRGGSETQYF
NA	TRBV24-1	NA	TRBJ1-2	TGTGCCACCAGTGCAGGGTCCTATGGCTACACCTTC	CATSAGSYGYTF
once	TRBV2	TRBD2	TRBJ2-1	TGTGCCAGCAGTCCCCTAGCGGGAGGGAAGTTCTTC	CASSPLAGGKFF
NA	TRBV29-1	TRBD1	TRBJ2-5	TGCAGCGTTTCTGACAGGGGGGAGACCCAGTACTTC	CSVSDRGETQYF
NA	TRBV24-1	NA	TRBJ1-2	TGTGCCACCAGTGATGCACAGGCCTATGGCTACACCTTC	CATSDAQAYGYTF
NA	TRBV24-1	NA	TRBJ2-7	TGTGCCACCAGTGATTCCTACTTCCACGAGCAGTACTTC	CATSDSYFHEQYF
once	TRBV3-1/TRBV3-2	NA	TRBJ1-5	TGTGCCAGCAGCCGACAGCTCGAACAGCCCCAGCATTTT	CASSRQLEQPQHF
few	TRBV7-6	TRBD2	TRBJ2-1	TGTGCCAGCAGCTCCCGAAGCGGGAGCTCCTACAATGAGCAGTTCTTC	CASSSRSGSSYNEQFF
NA	TRBV6-5	NA	TRBJ1-5	TGTGCCAGAGACGACTTTTTCAATCAGCCCCAGCATTTT	CARDDFFNQPQHF
NA	TRBV7-9	TRBD1	TRBJ1-2	TGTGCCAGCAGCCGGACAGGGGGCGGTGGCTACACCTTC	CASSRTGGGGYTF
NA	TRBV19	NA	TRBJ1-5	TGTGCCACCCGAGGAGGAGGCGCGAGCAATCAGCCCCAGCATTTT	CATRGGGASNQPQHF
once	TRBV28	NA	TRBJ2-7	TGTGCCAGCAGTTACAGCATCTCCTACGAGCAGTACTTC	CASSYSISYEQYF
NA	TRBV28	NA	TRBJ2-1	TGTGCCAGCAGTGCGCCGGGACTTAAGGGATACAATGAGCAGTTCTTC	CASSAPGLKGYNEQFF
NA	TRBV10-3	NA	TRBJ2-2	TGTGCCATCAGGGTGGAGGAGTTGATCGGGGAGCTGTTTTTT	CAIRVEELIGELFF
NA	TRBV7-2	NA	TRBJ1-4	TGTGCCAGCAGCTTAAACGCGGGGGCTAATGAAAAACTGTTTTTT	CASSLNAGANEKLFF
few	TRBV4-1	TRBD2	TRBJ2-7	TGCGCCAGCAGCCAAGATGGATCTAGCGGCTACGAGCAGTACTTC	CASSQDGSSGYEQYF
few	TRBV7-7	TRBD2	TRBJ2-1	TGTGCCACGAGGGAGCGGGAGGGTTCCTACAATGAGCAGTTCTTC	CATREREGSYNEQFF